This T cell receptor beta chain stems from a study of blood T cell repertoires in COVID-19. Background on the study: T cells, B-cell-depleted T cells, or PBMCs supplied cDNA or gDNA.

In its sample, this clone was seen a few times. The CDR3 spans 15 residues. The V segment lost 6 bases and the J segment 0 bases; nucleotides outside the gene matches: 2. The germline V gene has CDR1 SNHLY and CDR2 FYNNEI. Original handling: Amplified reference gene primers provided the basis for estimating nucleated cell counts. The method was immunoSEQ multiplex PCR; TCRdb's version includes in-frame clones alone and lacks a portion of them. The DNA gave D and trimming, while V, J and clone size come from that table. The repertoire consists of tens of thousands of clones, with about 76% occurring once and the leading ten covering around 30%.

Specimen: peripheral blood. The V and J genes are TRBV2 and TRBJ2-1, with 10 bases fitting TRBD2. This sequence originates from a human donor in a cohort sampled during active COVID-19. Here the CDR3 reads CASSASGSSYNEQFF. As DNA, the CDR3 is TGTGCCAGCAGCGCTAGCGGGAGCTCCTACAATGAGCAGTTCTTC. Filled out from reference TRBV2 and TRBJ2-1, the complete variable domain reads EPEVTQTPSHQVTQMGQEVILRCVPISNHLYFYWYRQILGQKVEFLVSFYNNEISEKSEIFDDQFSVERPDGSNFTLKIRSTKLEDSAMYFCASSASGSSYNEQFFGPGTRLTVL.